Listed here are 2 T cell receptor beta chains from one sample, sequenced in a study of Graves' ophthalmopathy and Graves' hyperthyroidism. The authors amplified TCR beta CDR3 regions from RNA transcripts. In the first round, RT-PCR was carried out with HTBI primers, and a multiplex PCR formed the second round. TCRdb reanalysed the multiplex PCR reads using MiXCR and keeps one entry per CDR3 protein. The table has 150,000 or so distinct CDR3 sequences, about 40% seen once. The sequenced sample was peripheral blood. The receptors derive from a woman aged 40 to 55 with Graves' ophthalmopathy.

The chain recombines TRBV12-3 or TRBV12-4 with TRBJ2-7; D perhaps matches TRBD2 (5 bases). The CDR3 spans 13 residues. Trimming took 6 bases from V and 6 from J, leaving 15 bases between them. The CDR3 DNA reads TGTGCCAGCAGCCCGGCGGGTGTCGTCGAGCAGTACTTC. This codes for CASSPAGVVEQYF.

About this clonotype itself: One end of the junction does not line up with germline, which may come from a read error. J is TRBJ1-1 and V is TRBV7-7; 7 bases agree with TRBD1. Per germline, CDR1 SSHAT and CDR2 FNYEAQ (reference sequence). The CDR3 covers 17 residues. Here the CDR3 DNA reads TGTGCTAGCAGCCCCGTTAAGGGACAGCGAAGTTATTCGGAAGCTTTCTTT. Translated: CASSPVKGQRSYSEAFF.